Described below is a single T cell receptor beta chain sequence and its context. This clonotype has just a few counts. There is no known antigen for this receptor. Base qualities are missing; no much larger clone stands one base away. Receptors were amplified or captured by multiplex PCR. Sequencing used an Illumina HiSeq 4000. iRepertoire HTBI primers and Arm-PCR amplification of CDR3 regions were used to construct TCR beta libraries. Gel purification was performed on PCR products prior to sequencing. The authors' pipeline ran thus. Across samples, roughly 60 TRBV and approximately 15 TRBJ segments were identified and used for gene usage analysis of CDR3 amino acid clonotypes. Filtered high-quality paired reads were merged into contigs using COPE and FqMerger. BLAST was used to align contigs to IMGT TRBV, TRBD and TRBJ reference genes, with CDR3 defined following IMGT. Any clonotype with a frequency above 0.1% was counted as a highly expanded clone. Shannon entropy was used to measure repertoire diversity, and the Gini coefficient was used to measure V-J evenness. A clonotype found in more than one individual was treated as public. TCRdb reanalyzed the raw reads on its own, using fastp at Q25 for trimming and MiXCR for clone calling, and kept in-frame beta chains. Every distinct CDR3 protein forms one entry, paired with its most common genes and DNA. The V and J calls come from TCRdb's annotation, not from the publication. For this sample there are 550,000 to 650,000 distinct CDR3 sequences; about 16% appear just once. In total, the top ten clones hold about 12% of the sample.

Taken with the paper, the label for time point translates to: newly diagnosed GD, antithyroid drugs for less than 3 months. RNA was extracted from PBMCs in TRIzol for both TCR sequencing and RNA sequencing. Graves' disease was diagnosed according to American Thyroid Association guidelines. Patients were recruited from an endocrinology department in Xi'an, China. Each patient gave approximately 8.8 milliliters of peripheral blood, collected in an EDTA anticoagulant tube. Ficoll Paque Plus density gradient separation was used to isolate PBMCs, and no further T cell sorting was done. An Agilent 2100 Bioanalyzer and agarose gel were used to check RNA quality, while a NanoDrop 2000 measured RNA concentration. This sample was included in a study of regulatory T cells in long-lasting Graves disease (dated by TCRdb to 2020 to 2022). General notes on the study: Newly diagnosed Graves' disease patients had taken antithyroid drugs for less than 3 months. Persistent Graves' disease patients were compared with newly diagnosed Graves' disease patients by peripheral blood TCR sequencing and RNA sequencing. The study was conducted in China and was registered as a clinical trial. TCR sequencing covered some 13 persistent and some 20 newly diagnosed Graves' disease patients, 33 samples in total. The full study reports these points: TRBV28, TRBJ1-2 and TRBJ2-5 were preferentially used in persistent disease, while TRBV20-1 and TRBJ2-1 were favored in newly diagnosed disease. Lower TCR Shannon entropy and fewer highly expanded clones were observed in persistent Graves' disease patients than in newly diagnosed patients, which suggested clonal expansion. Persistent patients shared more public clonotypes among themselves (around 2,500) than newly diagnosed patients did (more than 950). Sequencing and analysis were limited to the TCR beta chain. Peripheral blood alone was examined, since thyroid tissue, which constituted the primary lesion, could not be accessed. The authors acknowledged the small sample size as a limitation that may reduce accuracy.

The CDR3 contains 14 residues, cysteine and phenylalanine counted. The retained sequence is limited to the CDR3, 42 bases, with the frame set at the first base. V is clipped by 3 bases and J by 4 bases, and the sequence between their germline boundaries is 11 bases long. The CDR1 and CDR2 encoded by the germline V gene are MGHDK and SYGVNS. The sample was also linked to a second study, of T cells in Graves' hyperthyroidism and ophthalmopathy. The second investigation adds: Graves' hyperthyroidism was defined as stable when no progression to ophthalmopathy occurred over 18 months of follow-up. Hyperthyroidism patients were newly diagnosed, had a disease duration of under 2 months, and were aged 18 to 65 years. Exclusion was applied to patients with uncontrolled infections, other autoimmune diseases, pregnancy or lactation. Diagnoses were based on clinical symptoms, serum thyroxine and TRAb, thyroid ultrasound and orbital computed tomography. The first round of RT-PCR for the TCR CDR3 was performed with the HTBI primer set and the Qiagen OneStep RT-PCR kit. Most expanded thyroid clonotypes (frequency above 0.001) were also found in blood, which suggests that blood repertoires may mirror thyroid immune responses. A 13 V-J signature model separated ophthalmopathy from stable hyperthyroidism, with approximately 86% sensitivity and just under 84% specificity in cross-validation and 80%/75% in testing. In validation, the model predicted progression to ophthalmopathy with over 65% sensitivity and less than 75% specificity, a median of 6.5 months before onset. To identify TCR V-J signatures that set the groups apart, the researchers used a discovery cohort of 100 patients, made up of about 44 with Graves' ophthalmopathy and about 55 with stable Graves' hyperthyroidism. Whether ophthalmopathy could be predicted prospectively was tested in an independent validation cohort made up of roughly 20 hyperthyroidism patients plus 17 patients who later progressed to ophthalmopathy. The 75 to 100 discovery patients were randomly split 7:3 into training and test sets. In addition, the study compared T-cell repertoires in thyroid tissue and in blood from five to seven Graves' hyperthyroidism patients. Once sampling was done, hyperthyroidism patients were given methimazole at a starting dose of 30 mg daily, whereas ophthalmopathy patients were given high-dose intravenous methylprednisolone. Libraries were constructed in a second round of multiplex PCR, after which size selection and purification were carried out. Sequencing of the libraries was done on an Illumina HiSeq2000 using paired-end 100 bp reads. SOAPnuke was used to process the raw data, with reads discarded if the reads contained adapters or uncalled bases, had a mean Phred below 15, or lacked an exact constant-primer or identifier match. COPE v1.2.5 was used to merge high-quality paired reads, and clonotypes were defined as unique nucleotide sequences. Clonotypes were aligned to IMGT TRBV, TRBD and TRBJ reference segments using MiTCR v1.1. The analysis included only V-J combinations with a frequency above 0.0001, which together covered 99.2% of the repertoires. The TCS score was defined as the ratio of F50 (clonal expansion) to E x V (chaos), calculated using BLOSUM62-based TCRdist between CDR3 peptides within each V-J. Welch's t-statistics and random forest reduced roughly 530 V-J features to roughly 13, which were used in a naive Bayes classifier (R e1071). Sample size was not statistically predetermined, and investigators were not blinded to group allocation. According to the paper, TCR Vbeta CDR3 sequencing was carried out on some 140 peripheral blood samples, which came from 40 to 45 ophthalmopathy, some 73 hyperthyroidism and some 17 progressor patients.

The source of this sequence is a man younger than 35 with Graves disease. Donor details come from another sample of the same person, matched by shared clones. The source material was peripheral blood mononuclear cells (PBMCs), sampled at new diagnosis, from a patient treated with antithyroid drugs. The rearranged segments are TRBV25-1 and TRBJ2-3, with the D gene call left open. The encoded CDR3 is CASSDERAADTQYF. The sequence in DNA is TGTGCCAGCAGTGATGAAAGGGCCGCAGATACGCAGTATTTT.